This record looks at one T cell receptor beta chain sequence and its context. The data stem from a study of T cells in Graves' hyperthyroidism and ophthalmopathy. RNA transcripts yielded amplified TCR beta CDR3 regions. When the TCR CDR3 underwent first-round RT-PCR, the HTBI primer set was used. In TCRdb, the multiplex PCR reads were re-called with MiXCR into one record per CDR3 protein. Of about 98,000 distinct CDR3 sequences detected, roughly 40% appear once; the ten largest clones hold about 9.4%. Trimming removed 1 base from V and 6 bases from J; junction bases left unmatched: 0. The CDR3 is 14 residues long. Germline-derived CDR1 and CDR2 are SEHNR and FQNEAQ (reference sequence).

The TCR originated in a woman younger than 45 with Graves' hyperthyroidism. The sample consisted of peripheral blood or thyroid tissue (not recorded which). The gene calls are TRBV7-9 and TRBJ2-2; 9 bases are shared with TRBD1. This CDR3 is CASSLGTGAGELFF. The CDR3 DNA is TGTGCCAGCAGCTTAGGGACAGGGGCCGGGGAGCTGTTTTTT.